The 22 T cell receptor beta chains presented below share a single source sample, sequenced in a study of metastatic and nonmetastatic thyroid tumors. All patients reached thyroid surgery having received no treatment beforehand. TCRdb redid the clone calls on the PCR reads using MiXCR. The repertoire holds 85,000 to 100,000 clones, with about an eighth as singletons. Sequencing was carried out using blood. Receptors originate from a female donor with papillary thyroid cancer or a benign thyroid nodule (not recorded which). Some clones in this sample may be carry-over from other donors' samples.

Points on this clone: A single base separates this from a much larger clone, so it may be a read error. The chain is built from TRBV7-2 and TRBJ2-3; D is unresolved. Looked up from germline, CDR1 is SGHTA and CDR2 is FQGNSA. There are 14 residues in the CDR3. The DNA of the CDR3 is TGTGTCAGCAGCCCTTACCCGGGCGCAAATACGCAGTATTTT. Protein: CVSSPYPGANTQYF.

In this sample, this clone turned up many times. The gene calls are TRBV9 and TRBJ1-1; no definite D call. This CDR3 has 13 residues. Trimming left V 0 bases short and J 7 bases short, with 10 bases between. The germline gives CDR1 SGDLS, CDR2 YYNGEE. CDR3 loop: CASSVVGSSEAFF. CDR3 bases: TGTGCCAGCAGCGTAGTAGGGAGTAGTGAAGCTTTCTTT.

This clone has ten or more counts. V gene TRBV28 combines with J gene TRBJ1-1; the match to TRBD1 covers 7 bases. The CDR3 extends over 13 amino acids. Germline values: CDR1 MDHEN, CDR2 SYDVKM. After removal of 6 bases from V and 5 bases from J, the junction contained 6 bases not matched to a gene. The CDR3 region is CASSLDRDTEAFF. The DNA of the CDR3 is TGTGCCAGCAGCCTCGACAGGGATACTGAAGCTTTCTTT.

This clone was detected many times. The genes are TRBV5-6 and TRBJ2-7; tentatively, D is TRBD2 (6 bases). Germline assignment: CDR1 SGHDT and CDR2 YYEEEE. The CDR3 runs 16 residues. V was cut by 4 bases and J by 7 bases, with 24 bases left in between. The CDR3 nucleotides are TGTGCCAGCAGCACGACCGGGAGCCTAATTCGTGGGGAGCAGTACTTC. Translating it yields CASSTTGSLIRGEQYF.

The sample holds many counts of this clone. V is TRBV28 and J is TRBJ2-7, with D perhaps TRBD1 (6 bases). This CDR3 has 15 residues. The ends were cut back, 7 bases at V and 0 bases at J, with 16 bases in the middle. Germline assignment: CDR1 MDHEN and CDR2 SYDVKM. The CDR3 region has the DNA TGTGCCAGCACCCCCATCACAGGGCCCTCCTACGAGCAGTACTTC. Its protein is CASTPITGPSYEQYF.

This clone came up many times. Other DNA sequences within the sample encode an identical CDR3. The rearrangement joins TRBV20-1 to TRBJ2-3, with D hard to call. Germline V gene lookup returns CDR1 DFQATT and CDR2 SNEGSKA (reference sequence). The CDR3 is made up of 12 amino acids. V was trimmed by 5 bases and J by 2 bases, leaving 8 bases between them. DNA of the CDR3: TGCAGTGCTGTCTCAGCCACAGATACGCAGTATTTT. Its protein product is CSAVSATDTQYF.

This clone occurred many times. This chain joins TRBV6-1 and TRBJ1-5; a possible D gene is TRBD1 (5 bases). Trimming cost V 8 bases and J 7 bases, with 24 bases left between them. CDR1 and CDR2 (germline): MNHNS, SASEGT. This CDR3 region has 16 residues. The CDR3: CASCGSPLGGNQPQHF. The CDR3 DNA reads TGTGCCAGCTGCGGGTCGCCCCTGGGGGGTAACCAGCCCCAGCATTTT.

This clone was counted ten times or more. This chain uses TRBV7-6 with TRBJ1-1, with 8 bases lining up with TRBD1. V dropped 5 bases and J dropped 8; count of bases not matched to a gene: 7. In germline, CDR1 is SGHVS, CDR2 FNYEAQ. This CDR3 comprises 13 residues. CDR3 in DNA: TGTGCCAGCAGCCCCACCGACAGGGGAGAAGCTTTCTTT. This codes for CASSPTDRGEAFF.

Comments on this clone: Since a much larger clone is just one base distant, this may be a read error. V usage is TRBV3-1 and J usage is TRBJ1-5; unclear D gene. The CDR3 consists of 18 residues. CDR1 and CDR2 (germline): LGHDT, YNNKEL (reference sequence). V was pared by 2 bases and J by 0 bases, with 17 bases between. CDR3 in DNA: TGTGCCAGCAGCCAACTGTCCCCCCGTCTGCGTAGCAATCAGCCCCAGCATTTT. This codes for CASSQLSPRLRSNQPQHF.

This clone has only a few counts. The junction departs from the called germline gene at one end, perhaps through a read error. The genes are TRBV7-2 and TRBJ2-3; TRBD1 might be the D (5 bases). The length of the CDR3 is 12 residues. Germline V gene sequence: CDR1 SGHTA, CDR2 FQGNSA. The DNA of the CDR3 is TGTGACAGCAGCTTAGAGGCAGGGACGCAGTATTTT. Encoded protein: CDSSLEAGTQYF.

This clone has a count of ten or more. J is TRBJ1-4 and V is TRBV9; 7 bases align to TRBD1. The CDR3 contains 13 residues. V shed 3 bases, J shed 6 bases, and the junction held 2 bases outside the gene matches. Germline CDR1 reads SGDLS; CDR2 reads YYNGEE. The CDR3: CASSDGTDEKLFF. CDR3 sequence (DNA): TGTGCCAGCAGCGATGGGACAGATGAAAAACTGTTTTTT.

This clone appeared many times. The gene calls are TRBV3-1 and TRBJ2-7; 7 bases line up with TRBD1. V gave up 5 bases and J gave up 5 bases; unmatched junction bases: 12. The CDR3 is made up of 15 amino acids. Germline V gene data show CDR1 as LGHDT and CDR2 as YNNKEL (reference sequence). CDR3 in amino acids: CASSSTGTDGNEQYF. In DNA, the CDR3 is TGTGCCAGCAGCTCAACCGGGACAGATGGGAACGAGCAGTACTTC.

This clone was picked up many times. The genes are TRBV5-6 and TRBJ2-7; no definite D call. The CDR3 contains 16 residues. The ends were cut back, 0 bases at V and 3 bases at J, with 16 bases in the middle. Germline V gene sequence: CDR1 SGHDT, CDR2 YYEEEE. The DNA of the CDR3 is TGTGCCAGCAGCTTGGTTTTCGCGGCTCCTAGCTACGAGCAGTACTTC. Protein product: CASSLVFAAPSYEQYF.

This clone was seen ten or more times. The rearrangement uses TRBV4-3 and TRBJ1-2, with 7 nucleotides matching TRBD1. CDR3 length equals 13 residues. CDR1 is LGHNA, CDR2 YSLEER, per germline. Unmatched junction bases numbered 4, after V lost 4 bases and J lost 5 bases. CDR3 residues: CASSPGTVYGYTF. Here the CDR3 DNA reads TGCGCCAGCAGCCCGGGGACAGTTTATGGCTACACCTTC.

This clone was found many times. V gene TRBV12-3 or TRBV12-4 combines with J gene TRBJ2-2, with D perhaps matching TRBD2 (5 bases). This CDR3 spans 13 amino acids. The germline V and J ends were trimmed by 0 bases and 6 bases, with 5 bases remaining between them. The DNA for the CDR3 is TGTGCCAGCAGTTTAGCGGGAGCCGGGGAGCTGTTTTTT. This encodes CASSLAGAGELFF.

This clone was found many times. This CDR3 is CASSLRTGPTYEQYF. CDR3 in DNA: TGTGCCAGCAGCTTAAGGACAGGGCCAACATACGAGCAGTACTTC. V is TRBV5-8 and J is TRBJ2-7; 8 nucleotides align to TRBD1. The germline gives CDR1 SGHTS, CDR2 YDEGEE. This CDR3 contains 15 residues. With V trimmed by 2 bases and J by 4 bases, 8 bases remained unmatched.

This clone occurred once. Being one base from a much bigger clone, this may be a read error. The rearrangement links TRBV9 to TRBJ2-2; 10 bases agree with TRBD2. The length of the CDR3 is 15 residues. Germline V gene data show CDR1 as SGDLS and CDR2 as YYNGEE. As DNA, the CDR3 is TGTGTCAGCAGCGTAGCTAGCGGGAGTACCGGGGAGCTGTTTTTT. This gives the protein CVSSVASGSTGELFF.

This clone was detected many times. The rearrangement joins TRBV20-1 to TRBJ1-6; D might be TRBD1 (6 bases). Germline V gene lookup returns CDR1 DFQATT and CDR2 SNEGSKA (reference sequence). There are 15 residues in the CDR3. The V end lost 4 bases, the J end lost 5 bases, and 15 bases lay between the germline ends. The chain's CDR3 is CSATYTGAHNSPLHF. Here the CDR3 DNA reads TGCAGTGCTACGTACACGGGGGCCCATAATTCACCCCTCCACTTT.

This clone came up many times. The V gene is TRBV28, the J gene TRBJ2-7, with a possible D match to TRBD2 (5 bases). Germline-derived CDR1 and CDR2 are MDHEN and SYDVKM. This CDR3 comprises 14 residues. Trimming took 2 bases from V and 2 from J, leaving 10 bases between them. The CDR3 coding sequence is TGTGCCAGCAGTTTAGTGGGGAGCACCTACGAGCAGTACTTC. As protein: CASSLVGSTYEQYF. Full variable domain (remainder filled in from reference TRBV28 and TRBJ2-7): DVKVTQSSRYLVKRTGEKVFLECVQDMDHENMFWYRQDPGLGLRLIYFSYDVKMKEKGDIPEGYSVSREKKERFSLILESASTNQTSMYLCASSLVGSTYEQYFGPGTRLTVT.

This clone was seen ten or more times. The chain carries TRBV6-4 and TRBJ1-1; D remains ambiguous. Between the trimmed V and J ends, which lost 5 bases and 6 bases, there was a span of 13 bases. Germline V CDR1 and CDR2: MRHNA, SNTAGT. The CDR3 loop spans 13 amino acids. This chain's CDR3 is CASSSRYGSEAFF. The CDR3 region has the DNA TGTGCCAGCAGTAGCAGGTATGGTTCTGAAGCTTTCTTT.

As to this clone: The junction shows a germline mismatch at one end, possibly a read error. The rearrangement uses TRBV19 and TRBJ2-7; D not certain. This CDR3 comprises 13 residues. Germline V gives CDR1 LNHDA, CDR2 SQIVND (reference sequence). CDR3 in DNA: TGTGCCAGTTCCCGTCCGGGCTCCTACGAGCATTACTTT. Translating it yields CASSRPGSYEHYF.

Only a few counts were recorded for this clone. V gene TRBV6-2 or TRBV6-3 combines with J gene TRBJ2-5; a possible D gene is TRBD2 (5 bases). V lost 5 bases, J lost 5 bases, and 15 bases lay in between. CDR1 is MNHEY, CDR2 SVGEGT, per germline. The CDR3 spans 14 residues. The CDR3 loop reads CASSLAGVWETQYF. The CDR3 region has the DNA TGTGCCAGCAGTCTAGCAGGAGTCTGGGAGACCCAGTACTTC.